The 18 T cell receptor beta chains in this list originate from one sample, sequenced in a study of read filtering for tumor transcriptome and immune sequencing. The library was built from about 400 ng RNA with molecular barcoded adaptors for alpha/delta and beta/gamma chains. TCRdb redid the calling of the reads with MiXCR, one entry per CDR3 protein. The sample comprises 62,000 or so distinct CDR3 sequences, about 14% of which are singletons, and 45% to 50% rests with the top ten. The sequenced material came from a population of CD138-negative cells sorted from bone marrow. The receptors were sampled from a donor aged 40 or over with multiple myeloma.

In its sample, this clonotype was seen many times. V gene TRBV20-1 combines with J gene TRBJ2-6; D might be TRBD2 (6 bases). The CDR3 loop spans 15 amino acids. Germline V CDR1 and CDR2: DFQATT, SNEGSKA (reference sequence). Trimming took 4 bases from V and 2 from J, leaving 12 bases between them. The CDR3 bases are TGCAGTGCTACCTACGGGGGAGCTGGGGCCAACGTCCTGACTTTC. It codes for CSATYGGAGANVLTF.

This clonotype was observed many times. Written as DNA, the CDR3 is TGTGCCAGCGGGATCACTGAAGCTTTCTTT. This translates into CASGITEAFF. The chain joins TRBV7-9 to TRBJ1-1, with unresolved D. V shed 8 bases and J shed 4 bases, with 5 bases lying between them. CDR1 and CDR2 from the germline V gene are SEHNR and FQNEAQ (reference sequence). This CDR3 region has 10 residues.

This clonotype showed up many times. The rearrangement links TRBV19 to TRBJ2-3; possible D gene TRBD2, 6 bases. CDR3 length: 16 amino acids. The germline gives CDR1 LNHDA, CDR2 SQIVND (reference sequence). V dropped 3 bases and J dropped 2 bases, with 15 bases sitting between them. The CDR3 nucleotides read TGTGCCAGTAGTATCCGACTAGGAGCACCCACAGATACGCAGTATTTT. Protein sequence: CASSIRLGAPTDTQYF.

This clonotype was found many times. The J gene is TRBJ2-2, the V gene TRBV29-1; tentatively, D is TRBD1 or TRBD2 (6 bases each). Trimming left V 4 bases short and J 1 base short, with 16 bases between. The CDR3 contains 16 residues. Germline V lookup: CDR1 SQVTM, CDR2 ANQGSEA. The CDR3 here is CSVAGAGMRNTGELFF. Here the CDR3 DNA reads TGCAGCGTTGCGGGGGCAGGGATGAGGAACACCGGGGAGCTGTTTTTT.

The V and J genes are TRBV11-3 and TRBJ2-1; 10 nucleotides align to TRBD2. Looked up from germline, CDR1 is SGHNT and CDR2 is YENEEA. Trimming at V came to 6 bases and at J to 6 bases, leaving 5 bases not matched to a gene. CDR3 size: 14 residues. CDR3 protein: CASRLAGFINEQFF. CDR3 coding DNA: TGTGCCAGCAGACTAGCGGGATTTATCAATGAGCAGTTCTTC.

This clonotype was recorded many times. This chain joins TRBV20-1 and TRBJ2-5; 7 bases agree with TRBD2. Per germline, CDR1 DFQATT and CDR2 SNEGSKA (reference sequence). The CDR3 runs to 14 residues. With 3 bases clipped from V and 5 bases from J, the junction kept 9 bases outside the gene matches. The CDR3 coding sequence is TGCAGTGCTAGCGGACTAGGTCAATGGGAGACCCAGTACTTC. Translation: CSASGLGQWETQYF.

This clonotype has ten or more counts. V and J are TRBV7-2 and TRBJ2-7; 8 nucleotides agree with TRBD1. Trimming at V came to 1 base and at J to 2 bases, leaving 10 bases not matched to a gene. CDR3 length: 17 residues. Germline V gene lookup returns CDR1 SGHTA and CDR2 FQGNSA. The chain's CDR3 is CASSLGPGQGATYEQYF. CDR3 nucleotides: TGTGCCAGCAGCTTAGGTCCTGGACAGGGCGCTACCTACGAGCAGTACTTC.

Only a few counts were recorded for this clonotype. The chain combines TRBV6-1 with TRBJ2-7; 7 bases are a match to TRBD1. CDR1 is MNHNS, CDR2 SASEGT, per germline. V was pared by 6 bases and J by 2 bases, with 10 bases of the junction left unmatched. The CDR3 totals 15 residues. The CDR3 loop reads CASREEGQGAYEQYF. The CDR3 nucleotides are TGTGCCAGCAGAGAGGAAGGGCAGGGGGCCTACGAGCAGTACTTC.

This clonotype showed up just a few times. V gene TRBV7-3 combines with J gene TRBJ2-1, with 10 nucleotides matching TRBD2. This CDR3 is built from 15 residues. Trimming removed 5 bases from V and 7 bases from J; junction bases left unmatched: 8. Per germline, CDR1 SGHTA and CDR2 FQGTGA. CDR3: CASSQPLAGSNEQFF. As DNA, the CDR3 is TGTGCCAGCAGCCAACCACTAGCGGGAAGTAATGAGCAGTTCTTC.

Ten or more counts support this clonotype. V and J are TRBV20-1 and TRBJ2-1; D ambiguous. V was cut by 0 bases and J by 12 bases, with 9 bases left in between. The germline gives CDR1 DFQATT, CDR2 SNEGSKA (reference sequence). This CDR3 region has 11 residues. The CDR3 DNA sequence: TGCAGTGCTAGAGATGGAGTAGGGCAGTTCTTC. Translated: CSARDGVGQFF.

The chain links TRBV29-1 to TRBJ2-1; no reliable D call. Trimming removed 4 bases at V and 0 bases at J, with 10 bases between. The CDR3 contains 14 residues. The V gene's germline CDR1 is SQVTM and CDR2 ANQGSEA. This chain's CDR3 is CSVVTLSSYNEQFF. The CDR3 DNA reads as TGCAGCGTTGTGACTTTGAGCTCCTACAATGAGCAGTTCTTC.

This clonotype was seen many times. This chain uses TRBV4-1 with TRBJ2-1, with 7 positions matching TRBD1. V shed 4 bases, J shed 9 bases, and the junction held 3 bases outside the gene matches. CDR1 MGHRA and CDR2 YSYEKL come from the germline V gene. The CDR3 runs 12 residues. The CDR3 here is CASSPTGFEQFF. The DNA of the CDR3 is TGCGCCAGCAGCCCGACAGGGTTTGAGCAGTTCTTC.

The chain joins TRBV20-1 to TRBJ2-5, with D perhaps matching TRBD1 (5 bases). V was shortened by 1 base and J by 5 bases, with 11 bases between the two germline ends. CDR1 and CDR2 from the germline V gene are DFQATT and SNEGSKA (reference sequence). This CDR3 has 13 residues. The CDR3 loop reads CSARGGAGETQYF. The CDR3 region has the DNA TGCAGTGCTAGAGGGGGCGCAGGGGAGACCCAGTACTTC.

This chain connects TRBV12-5 to TRBJ1-5; perhaps TRBD1 as D (6 bases). With 1 base removed from V and 0 bases from J, the gap between germline ends came to 19 bases. The CDR3 extends over 19 amino acids. The germline gives CDR1 LGHNT, CDR2 FRNRAP. The chain's CDR3 is CASGLGPRRDNYSNQPQHF. In nucleotides, the CDR3 is TGTGCTAGTGGTTTGGGTCCCCGCCGGGACAATTATAGCAATCAGCCCCAGCATTTT.

This clonotype was counted ten times or more. V and J are TRBV15 and TRBJ2-2; TRBD2 matches 8 bases. This CDR3 is 16 amino acids long. CDR1 LNHNV and CDR2 YYDKDF come from the germline V gene (reference sequence). Losses at the gene ends were 0 bases for V and 3 bases for J; bases not matched to a gene: 3. CDR3 protein: CATSREAGGHTGELFF. The CDR3 nucleotides read TGTGCCACCAGCAGAGAGGCGGGAGGACACACCGGGGAGCTGTTTTTT.

Comments on this clonotype: The CDR3 does not close with the conserved phenylalanine or tryptophan, likely indicating a read error. CDR3 sequence reads: CASSVPGQIYEQYY. The CDR3 nucleotides read TGTGCCAGTAGCGTTCCGGGACAGATCTACGAGCAGTACTAC. The chain joins TRBV19 to TRBJ2-7, with 7 bases lining up with TRBD1. Germline assignment: CDR1 LNHDA and CDR2 SQIVND (reference sequence). Trimming removed 6 bases from V and 3 bases from J; junction bases left unmatched: 8. The CDR3 extends over 14 amino acids.

In its sample, this clonotype is medium-sized. The chain employs TRBV27 and TRBJ2-7; 8 positions agree with TRBD1. Germline CDR1 and CDR2: MNHEY and SMNVEV (reference sequence). The CDR3 extends over 16 amino acids. J lost 4 bases, V lost 4 bases, and 12 bases had no gene match. The CDR3 protein is CASSYAGGQVPYEQYF. DNA of the CDR3: TGTGCCAGCAGTTACGCCGGGGGACAGGTCCCTTACGAGCAGTACTTC.

This sequence joins TRBV4-1 and TRBJ1-1; no clear D gene. Trimming left V 1 base short and J 8 bases short, with 11 bases between. The V gene's germline CDR1 is MGHRA and CDR2 YSYEKL. The CDR3 is 13 residues long. The CDR3 DNA sequence: TGCGCCAGCAGCCAAGTGGGTAGCCCGGAAGCTTTCTTT. This sequence encodes CASSQVGSPEAFF.